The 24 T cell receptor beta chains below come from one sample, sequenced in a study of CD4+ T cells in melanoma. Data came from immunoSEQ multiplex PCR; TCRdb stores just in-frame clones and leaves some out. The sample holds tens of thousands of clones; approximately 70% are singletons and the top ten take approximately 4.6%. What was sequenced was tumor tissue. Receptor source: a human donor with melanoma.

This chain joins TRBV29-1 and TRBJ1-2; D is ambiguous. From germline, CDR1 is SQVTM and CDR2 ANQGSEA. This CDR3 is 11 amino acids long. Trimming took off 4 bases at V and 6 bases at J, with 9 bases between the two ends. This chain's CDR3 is CSVVGYNGYTF. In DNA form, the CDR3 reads TGCAGCGTTGTTGGATATAATGGCTACACCTTC.

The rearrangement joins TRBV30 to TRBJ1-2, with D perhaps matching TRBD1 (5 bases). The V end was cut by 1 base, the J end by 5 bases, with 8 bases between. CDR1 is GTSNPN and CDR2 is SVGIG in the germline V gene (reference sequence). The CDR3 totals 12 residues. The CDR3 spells CAWSGQGYGYTF. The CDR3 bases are TGTGCCTGGAGTGGGCAGGGATATGGCTACACCTTC.

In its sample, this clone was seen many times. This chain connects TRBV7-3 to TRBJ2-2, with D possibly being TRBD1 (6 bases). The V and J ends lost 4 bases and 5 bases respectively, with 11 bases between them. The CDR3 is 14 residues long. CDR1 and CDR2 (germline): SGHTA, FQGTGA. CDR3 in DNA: TGTGCCAGCAGCTCGGGACAACGTACCGGGGAGCTGTTTTTT. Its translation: CASSSGQRTGELFF.

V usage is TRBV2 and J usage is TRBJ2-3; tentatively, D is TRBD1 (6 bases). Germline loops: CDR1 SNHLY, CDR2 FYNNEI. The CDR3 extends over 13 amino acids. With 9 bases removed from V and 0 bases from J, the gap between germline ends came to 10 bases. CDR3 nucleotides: TGTGCCAGGGAAGGGGGAAGCACAGATACGCAGTATTTT. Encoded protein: CAREGGSTDTQYF.

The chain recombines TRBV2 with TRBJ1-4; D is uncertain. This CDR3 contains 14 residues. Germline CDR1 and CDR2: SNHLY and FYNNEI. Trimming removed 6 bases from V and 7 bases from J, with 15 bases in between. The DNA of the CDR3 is TGTGCCAGCAGGCTGACTCCGGCTAGTGAAAAACTGTTTTTT. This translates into CASRLTPASEKLFF. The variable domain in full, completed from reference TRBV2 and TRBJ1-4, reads EPEVTQTPSHQVTQMGQEVILRCVPISNHLYFYWYRQILGQKVEFLVSFYNNEISEKSEIFDDQFSVERPDGSNFTLKIRSTKLEDSAMYFCASRLTPASEKLFFGSGTQLSVL.

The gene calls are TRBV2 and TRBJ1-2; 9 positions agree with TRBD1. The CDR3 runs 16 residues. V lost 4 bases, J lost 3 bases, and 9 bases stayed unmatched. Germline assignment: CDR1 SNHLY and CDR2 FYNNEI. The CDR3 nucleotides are TGTGCCAGCAGTGCCGGCGGGACAGGGTTTGACTATGGCTACACCTTC. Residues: CASSAGGTGFDYGYTF. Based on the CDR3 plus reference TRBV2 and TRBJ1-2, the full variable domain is EPEVTQTPSHQVTQMGQEVILRCVPISNHLYFYWYRQILGQKVEFLVSFYNNEISEKSEIFDDQFSVERPDGSNFTLKIRSTKLEDSAMYFCASSAGGTGFDYGYTFGSGTRLTVV.

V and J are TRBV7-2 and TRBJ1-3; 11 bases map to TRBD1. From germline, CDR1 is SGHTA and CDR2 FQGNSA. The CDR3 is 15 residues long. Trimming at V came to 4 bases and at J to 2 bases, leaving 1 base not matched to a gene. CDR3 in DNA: TGTGCCAGCAGCTCGGGACAGGGGGCTGGAAACACCATATATTTT. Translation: CASSSGQGAGNTIYF.

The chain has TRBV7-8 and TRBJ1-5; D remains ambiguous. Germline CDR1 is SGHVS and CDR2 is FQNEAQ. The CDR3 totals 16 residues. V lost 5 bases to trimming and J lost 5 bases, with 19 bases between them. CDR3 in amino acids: CASSPAGRAGYQPQHF. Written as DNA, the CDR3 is TGTGCCAGCAGCCCTGCCGGGAGGGCCGGTTATCAGCCCCAGCATTTT.

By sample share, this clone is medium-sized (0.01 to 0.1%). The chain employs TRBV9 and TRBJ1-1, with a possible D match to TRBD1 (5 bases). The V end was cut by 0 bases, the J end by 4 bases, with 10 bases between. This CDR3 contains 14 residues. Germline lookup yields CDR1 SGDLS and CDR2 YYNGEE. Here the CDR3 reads CASSVGGSITEAFF. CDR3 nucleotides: TGTGCCAGCAGCGTAGGGGGGTCGATCACTGAAGCTTTCTTT.

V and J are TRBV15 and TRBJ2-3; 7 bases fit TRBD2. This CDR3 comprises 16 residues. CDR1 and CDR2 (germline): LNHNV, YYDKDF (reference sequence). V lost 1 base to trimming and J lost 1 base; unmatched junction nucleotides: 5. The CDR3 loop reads CATSRGWGGGTDTQYF. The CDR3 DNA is TGTGCCACCAGCAGAGGATGGGGGGGAGGCACAGATACGCAGTATTTT.

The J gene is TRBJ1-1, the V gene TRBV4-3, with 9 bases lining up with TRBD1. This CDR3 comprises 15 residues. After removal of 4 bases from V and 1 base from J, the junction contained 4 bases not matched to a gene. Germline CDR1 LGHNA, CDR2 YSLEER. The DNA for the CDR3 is TGCGCCAGCAGCCGCAAACAGGGGGCGAACACTGAAGCTTTCTTT. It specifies CASSRKQGANTEAFF.

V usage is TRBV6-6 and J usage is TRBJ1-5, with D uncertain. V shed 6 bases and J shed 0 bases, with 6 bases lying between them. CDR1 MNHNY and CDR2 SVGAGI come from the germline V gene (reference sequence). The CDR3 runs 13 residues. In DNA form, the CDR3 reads TGTGCCAGCAGCGGCAGTAGCAATCAGCCCCAGCATTTT. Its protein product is CASSGSSNQPQHF.

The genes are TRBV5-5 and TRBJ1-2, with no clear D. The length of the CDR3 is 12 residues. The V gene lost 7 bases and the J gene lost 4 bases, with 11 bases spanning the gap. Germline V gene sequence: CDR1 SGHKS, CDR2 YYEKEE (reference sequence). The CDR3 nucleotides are TGTGCCAGCTTTGACTGGATCTATGGCTACACCTTC. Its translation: CASFDWIYGYTF.

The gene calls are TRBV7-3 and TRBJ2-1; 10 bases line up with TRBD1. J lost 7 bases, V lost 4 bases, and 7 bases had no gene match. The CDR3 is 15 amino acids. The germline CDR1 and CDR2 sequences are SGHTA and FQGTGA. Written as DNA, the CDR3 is TGTGCCAGCAGCTGGATGGGACAGGGGCTAAATGAGCAGTTCTTC. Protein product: CASSWMGQGLNEQFF.

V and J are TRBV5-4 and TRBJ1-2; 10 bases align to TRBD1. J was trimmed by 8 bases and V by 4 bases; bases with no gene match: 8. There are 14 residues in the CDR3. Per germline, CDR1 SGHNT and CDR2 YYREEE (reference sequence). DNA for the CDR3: TGTGCCAGCAGCCTACTGTGGGACAGGGGCGGCTACACCTTC. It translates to CASSLLWDRGGYTF.

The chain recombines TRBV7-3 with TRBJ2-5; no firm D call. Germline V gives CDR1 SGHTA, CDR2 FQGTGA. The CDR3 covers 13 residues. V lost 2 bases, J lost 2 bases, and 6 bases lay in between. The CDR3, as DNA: TGTGCCAGCAGCTTAGGACCACAAGAGACCCAGTACTTC. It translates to CASSLGPQETQYF.

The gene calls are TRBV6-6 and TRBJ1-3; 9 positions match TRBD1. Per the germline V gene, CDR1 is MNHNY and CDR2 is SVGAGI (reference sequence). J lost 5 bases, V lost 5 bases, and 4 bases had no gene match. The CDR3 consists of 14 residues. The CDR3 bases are TGTGCCAGCAGTCAGGACAGGGGTCGAAACACCATATATTTT. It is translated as CASSQDRGRNTIYF.

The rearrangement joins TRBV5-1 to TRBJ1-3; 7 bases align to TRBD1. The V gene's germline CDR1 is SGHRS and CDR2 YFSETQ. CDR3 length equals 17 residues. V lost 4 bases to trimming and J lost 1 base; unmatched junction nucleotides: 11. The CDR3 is CASSPVPGQQSGNTIYF. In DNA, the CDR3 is TGCGCCAGCAGCCCCGTTCCGGGACAGCAATCTGGAAACACCATATATTTT.

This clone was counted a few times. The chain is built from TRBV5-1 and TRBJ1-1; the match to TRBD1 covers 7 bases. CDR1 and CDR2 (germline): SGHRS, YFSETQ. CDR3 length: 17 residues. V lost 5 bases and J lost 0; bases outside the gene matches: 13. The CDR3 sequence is CASSFSSVRGVNTEAFF. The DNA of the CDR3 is TGCGCCAGCAGTTTCTCCTCTGTCAGGGGGGTGAACACTGAAGCTTTCTTT. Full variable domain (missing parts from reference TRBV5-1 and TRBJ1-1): KAGVTQTPRYLIKTRGQQVTLSCSPISGHRSVSWYQQTPGQGLQFLFEYFSETQRNKGNFPGRFSGRQFSNSRSEMNVSTLELGDSALYLCASSFSSVRGVNTEAFFGQGTRLTVV.

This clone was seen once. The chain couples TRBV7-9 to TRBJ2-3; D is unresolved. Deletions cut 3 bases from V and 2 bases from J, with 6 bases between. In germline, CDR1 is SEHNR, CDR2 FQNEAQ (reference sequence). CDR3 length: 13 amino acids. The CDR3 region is CASSLGITDTQYF. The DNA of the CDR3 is TGTGCCAGCAGCTTGGGAATCACAGATACGCAGTATTTT.

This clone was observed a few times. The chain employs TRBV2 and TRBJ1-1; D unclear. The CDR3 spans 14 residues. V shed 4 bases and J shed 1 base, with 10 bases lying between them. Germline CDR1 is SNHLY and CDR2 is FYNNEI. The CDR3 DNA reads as TGTGCCAGCAGTGCCCAGGCCGGGAACACTGAAGCTTTCTTT. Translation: CASSAQAGNTEAFF.

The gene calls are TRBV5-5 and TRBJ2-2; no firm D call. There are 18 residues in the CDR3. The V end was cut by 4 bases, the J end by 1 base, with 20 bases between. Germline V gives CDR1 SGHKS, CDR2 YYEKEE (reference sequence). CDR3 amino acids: CASSPPLQQRRNTGELFF. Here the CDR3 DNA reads TGTGCCAGCAGCCCCCCCCTACAGCAGCGTCGGAACACCGGGGAGCTGTTTTTT.

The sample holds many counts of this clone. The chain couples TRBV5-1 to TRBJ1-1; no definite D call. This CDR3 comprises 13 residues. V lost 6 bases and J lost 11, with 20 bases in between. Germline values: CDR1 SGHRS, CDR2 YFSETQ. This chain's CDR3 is CASTPTGLSIAFF. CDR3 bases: TGCGCCAGCACCCCCACCGGACTGTCGATCGCTTTCTTT.

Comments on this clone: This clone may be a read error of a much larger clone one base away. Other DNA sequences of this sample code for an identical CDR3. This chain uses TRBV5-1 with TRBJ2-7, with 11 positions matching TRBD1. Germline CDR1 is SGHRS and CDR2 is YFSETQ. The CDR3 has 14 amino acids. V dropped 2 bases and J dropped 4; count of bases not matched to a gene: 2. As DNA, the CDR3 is TGCGCCAGCAGCTTTGGGACAGGGGGATACGAGCAGTACTTC. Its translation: CASSFGTGGYEQYF.